The source of this T cell receptor (beta chain) is a study of T cells after yellow fever vaccination (dated by TCRdb to between 2019 and 2020). As for the study more broadly: Libraries from fractions with low cell numbers were prepared with the SMART-Seq v4 Ultra Low Input RNA kit. To follow T-cell clones before and after both primary and booster YFV17D yellow fever vaccination, bulk TCR alpha and beta repertoires underwent longitudinal sequencing. Two healthy male donors, one aged 18 to 30 and one aged 30 to 40 years, were included in the cohort. Bulk PBMC replicates and cell subsets were isolated from blood drawn at multiple timepoints before and after both primary and secondary immunization.

The label giving this sample's treatment or condition can be read as: live attenuated yellow fever vaccine strain. Two biological replicates of bulk PBMCs were collected at each blood-draw timepoint. PBMCs were isolated from peripheral blood using a standard Ficoll-Paque protocol. TriZol was used to extract RNA from bulk PBMCs, CD4 and CD8 fractions, and dextramer-positive and dextramer-negative fractions. This clonotype occurred a few times. Its antigen target is currently unknown. No base qualities exist here, and no much larger clone lies one base off it. TCR cDNA was synthesized by 5'RACE template switching, which introduced a universal primer site and unique molecular identifiers. Priming of cDNA synthesis was performed from both the TCR alpha and TCR beta constant segments. Libraries were amplified in two PCR steps, with sample barcodes and sequencing adapters added in the second step. Sequencing of the libraries was done on either Illumina HiSeq 2500 (2x100 bp) or NovaSeq (2x150 bp). Per the original workflow: Reads were demultiplexed and collapsed into UMI consensus sequences with MIGEC, and V(D)J alignment was performed with MiXCR. Vaccine-responding clonotypes were defined with edgeR using replicate PBMC samples, requiring FDR below 0.01 and a log2 fold change above 5 up to day 15. Bulk clonotypes were assigned CD4 or CD8 identity according to which sequenced CD4 or CD8 repertoire held them at higher abundance. TCRdb reran the public reads through fastp at Q25 and MiXCR, keeping productive beta chains. Merged by CDR3 protein, the rows form single entries marked with the most common genes and DNA. The V and J calls and clone size come from TCRdb's table, not from the authors' own analysis. Present in this sample are about 330,000 distinct CDR3 sequences, roughly 8.4% of which were seen just once. Approximately 18% of the sample is held by the ten biggest clonotypes.

Results the study describes overall, beyond this receptor: The secondary T-cell response was found to be weaker but faster than the primary response, with a peak reached on day 5 rather than on day 15. A small share of clonotypes was detected in both CD4 and CD8 compartments, with the overlap likely arising from convergent recombination. After the booster, most of the clones that had expanded following primary vaccination were detected again (around 95% of CD4 and 80% to 90% of CD8), which suggests that memory was broadly maintained. Because abundant contaminating clonotypes from the bulk population could be contained in FACS-sorted repertoires, computational filtering was required. Because only a couple of donors were included in the study, the extent to which the findings can be generalized is limited.

CDR1 SEHNR and CDR2 FQNEAQ are derived from the germline V gene (reference sequence). Taken from cysteine to phenylalanine, the CDR3 has 16 residues. Only the CDR3 portion is preserved as DNA: 48 bases, with reading frame beginning at the first base. The germline V end is reduced by 4 bases and the J end by 1 base; junction bases left unmatched: 8. This sample comprised PBMCs, obtained roughly 45 days after the first yellow fever vaccination. The chain is made from TRBV7-9 and TRBJ2-3; TRBD1 fits 7 bases in the junction. The receptor was isolated from a man younger than 35 who received the YFV17D yellow fever vaccine. The CDR3 is CASSSPRTGGTDTQYF. The DNA sequence is TGTGCCAGCAGCTCGCCACGAACAGGGGGCACAGATACGCAGTATTTT.